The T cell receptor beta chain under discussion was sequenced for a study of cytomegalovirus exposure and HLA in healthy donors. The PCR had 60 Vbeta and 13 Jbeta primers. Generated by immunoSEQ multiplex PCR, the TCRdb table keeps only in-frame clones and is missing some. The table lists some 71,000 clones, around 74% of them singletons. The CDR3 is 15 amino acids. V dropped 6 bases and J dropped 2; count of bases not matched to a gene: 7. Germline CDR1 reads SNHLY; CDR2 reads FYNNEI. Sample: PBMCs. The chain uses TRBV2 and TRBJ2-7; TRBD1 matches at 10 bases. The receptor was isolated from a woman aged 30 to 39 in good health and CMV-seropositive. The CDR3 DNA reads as TGTGCCAGCAGATCCCGGGACAGGGGACCCTACGAGCAGTACTTC. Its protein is CASRSRDRGPYEQYF.